The clone carrying this TCR beta chain appeared once. The sample holds other DNA sequences that translate to the same CDR3. Germline values: CDR1 KGHDR, CDR2 SFDVKD. V lost 4 bases to trimming and J lost 5 bases; unmatched junction nucleotides: 4. CDR3 length: 14 residues. The data derive from a study of blood T cell repertoires in COVID-19. Across the study: COVID-19 samples, acute and convalescent, were from the United States, Italy and Spain. T cells, B-cell-depleted T cells, or PBMCs provided the cDNA or gDNA that served as material.

In the authors' workflow: From reference gene primer amplification, estimates of nucleated cell counts were derived. Assay: immunoSEQ multiplex PCR; the TCRdb copy retains only in-frame clones and omits some. From that table come the V and J calls and clone size; the DNA was used to work out D and trimming. Of roughly 120,000 clones listed, around 64% are singletons. What was sequenced was peripheral blood. The sequence was obtained from a human donor with acute or convalescent COVID-19. The donor label of this sample is uncertain. The rearrangement links TRBV24-1 to TRBJ1-2, with 9 bases that match TRBD1. This CDR3 reads CATSDPTGGYGYTF. CDR3 DNA: TGTGCCACCAGTGACCCGACAGGGGGGTATGGCTACACCTTC.